The clone carrying this T cell receptor beta chain occurred many times. Its matching antigen is unknown. The CDR3 length is 16 residues. The V gene's germline CDR1 is SGHRS and CDR2 YFSETQ. The V and J ends lost 0 bases and 6 bases, in that order; junction bases with no gene match: 11. The sample is drawn from a study of T cells in Graves' hyperthyroidism and ophthalmopathy. Findings of the study overall: Blood also carried most thyroid clonotypes expanded above 0.001. Onset of ophthalmopathy came a median roughly 6 months after the model predicted it.

The investigators amplified TCR beta CDR3 regions from RNA transcripts. HTBI primers were employed in a first-round RT-PCR of the TCR CDR3. TCRdb recomputed calls from the multiplex PCR reads with MiXCR, one row per CDR3 protein. The table lists hundreds of thousands of distinct CDR3 sequences, more than 20% of them singletons. Diagnosing involved the use of clinical symptoms, serum thyroxine and TRAb, thyroid ultrasound and orbital computed tomography. About 10 ml of fresh peripheral blood supplied the PBMCs. This clonotype was sampled from a young man with Graves' ophthalmopathy. This chain links TRBV5-1 with TRBJ1-1; TRBD1 agrees at 7 bases. Sequenced: blood. CDR3 residues: CASSLERFTQGAEAFF. CDR3 nucleotides: TGCGCCAGCAGCTTGGAAAGGTTTACCCAGGGGGCTGAAGCTTTCTTT.